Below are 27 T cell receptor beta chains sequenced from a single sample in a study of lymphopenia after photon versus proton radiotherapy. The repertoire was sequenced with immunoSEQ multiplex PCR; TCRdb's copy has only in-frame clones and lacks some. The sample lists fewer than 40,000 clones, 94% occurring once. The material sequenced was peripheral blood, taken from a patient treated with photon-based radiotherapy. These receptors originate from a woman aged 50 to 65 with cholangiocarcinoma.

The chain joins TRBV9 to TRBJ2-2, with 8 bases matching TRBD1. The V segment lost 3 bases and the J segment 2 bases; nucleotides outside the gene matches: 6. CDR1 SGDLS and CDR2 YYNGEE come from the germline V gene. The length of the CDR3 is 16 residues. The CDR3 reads CASSDPTGANTGELFF. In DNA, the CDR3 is TGTGCCAGCAGCGACCCGACAGGGGCCAACACCGGGGAGCTGTTTTTT.

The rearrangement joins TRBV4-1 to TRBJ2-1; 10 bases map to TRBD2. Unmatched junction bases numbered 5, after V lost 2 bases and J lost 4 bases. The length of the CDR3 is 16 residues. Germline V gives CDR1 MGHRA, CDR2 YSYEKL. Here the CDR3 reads CASSQIAGGLYNEQFF. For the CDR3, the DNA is TGCGCCAGCAGCCAAATAGCGGGGGGCCTTTACAATGAGCAGTTCTTC.

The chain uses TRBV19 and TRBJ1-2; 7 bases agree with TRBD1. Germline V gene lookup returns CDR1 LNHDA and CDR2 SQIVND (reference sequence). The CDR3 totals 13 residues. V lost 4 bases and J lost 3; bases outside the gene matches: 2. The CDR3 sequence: CASSRTGDYGYTF. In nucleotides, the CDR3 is TGTGCCAGTAGTAGGACAGGCGACTATGGCTACACCTTC. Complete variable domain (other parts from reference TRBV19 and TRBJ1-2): DGGITQSPKYLFRKEGQNVTLSCEQNLNHDAMYWYRQDPGQGLRLIYYSQIVNDFQKGDIAEGYSVSREKKESFPLTVTSAQKNPTAFYLCASSRTGDYGYTFGSGTRLTVV.

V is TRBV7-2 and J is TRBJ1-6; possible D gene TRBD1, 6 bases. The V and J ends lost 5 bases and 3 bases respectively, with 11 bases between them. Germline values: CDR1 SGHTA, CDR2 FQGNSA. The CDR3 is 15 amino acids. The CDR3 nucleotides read TGTGCCAGCAGCCCAGGACAGTTCTATAATTCACCCCTCCACTTT. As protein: CASSPGQFYNSPLHF.

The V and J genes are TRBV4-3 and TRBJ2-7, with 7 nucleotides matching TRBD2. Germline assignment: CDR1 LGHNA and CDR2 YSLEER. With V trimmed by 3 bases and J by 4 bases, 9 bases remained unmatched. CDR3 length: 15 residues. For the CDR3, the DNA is TGCGCCAGCAGCCAGGATCAAGCGGGGAGTTACGAGCAGTACTTC. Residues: CASSQDQAGSYEQYF.

CDR3 residues: CASSLSTGGRGQPQHF. In DNA form, the CDR3 reads TGTGCCAGCAGCTTATCCACAGGGGGTAGGGGTCAGCCCCAGCATTTT. The chain carries TRBV7-9 and TRBJ1-5; 8 bases are shared with TRBD1. This CDR3 comprises 16 residues. The V gene's germline CDR1 is SEHNR and CDR2 FQNEAQ (reference sequence). With V trimmed by 2 bases and J by 6 bases, 9 bases remained unmatched.

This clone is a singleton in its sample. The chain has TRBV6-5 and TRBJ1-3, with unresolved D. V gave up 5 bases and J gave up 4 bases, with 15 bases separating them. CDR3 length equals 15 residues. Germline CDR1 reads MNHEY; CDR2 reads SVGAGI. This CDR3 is CASSGEAGPGNTIYF. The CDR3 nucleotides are TGTGCCAGCAGTGGGGAAGCAGGCCCGGGAAACACCATATATTTT.

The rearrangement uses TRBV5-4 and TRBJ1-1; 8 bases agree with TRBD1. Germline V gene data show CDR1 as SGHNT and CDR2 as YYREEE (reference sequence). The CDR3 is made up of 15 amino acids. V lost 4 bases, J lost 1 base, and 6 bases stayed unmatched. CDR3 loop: CASSLTGTGNTEAFF. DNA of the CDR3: TGTGCCAGCAGCCTAACCGGGACAGGGAACACTGAAGCTTTCTTT.

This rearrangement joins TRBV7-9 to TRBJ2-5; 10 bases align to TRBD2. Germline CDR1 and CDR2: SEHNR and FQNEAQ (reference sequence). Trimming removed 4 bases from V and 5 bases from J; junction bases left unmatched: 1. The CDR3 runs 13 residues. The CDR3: CASSWGLAETQYF. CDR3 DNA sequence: TGTGCCAGCAGCTGGGGACTAGCGGAGACCCAGTACTTC.

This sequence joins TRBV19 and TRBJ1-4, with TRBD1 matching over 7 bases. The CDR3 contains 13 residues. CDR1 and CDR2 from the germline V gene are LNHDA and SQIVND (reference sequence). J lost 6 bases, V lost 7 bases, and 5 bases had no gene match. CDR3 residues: CASNRGRDEKLFF. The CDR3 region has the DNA TGTGCCAGTAACAGGGGCAGAGATGAAAAACTGTTTTTT.

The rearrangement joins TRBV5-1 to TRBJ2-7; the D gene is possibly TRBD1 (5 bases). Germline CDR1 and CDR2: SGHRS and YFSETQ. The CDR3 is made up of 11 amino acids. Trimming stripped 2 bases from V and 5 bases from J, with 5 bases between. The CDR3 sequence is CASSFRDEQYF. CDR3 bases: TGCGCCAGCAGCTTCAGGGACGAGCAGTACTTC.

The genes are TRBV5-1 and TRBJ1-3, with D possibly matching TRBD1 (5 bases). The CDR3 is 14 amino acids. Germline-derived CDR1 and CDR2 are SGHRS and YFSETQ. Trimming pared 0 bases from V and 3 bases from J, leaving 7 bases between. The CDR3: CASSLGGGGNTIYF. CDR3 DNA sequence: TGCGCCAGCAGCTTGGGGGGCGGTGGAAACACCATATATTTT.

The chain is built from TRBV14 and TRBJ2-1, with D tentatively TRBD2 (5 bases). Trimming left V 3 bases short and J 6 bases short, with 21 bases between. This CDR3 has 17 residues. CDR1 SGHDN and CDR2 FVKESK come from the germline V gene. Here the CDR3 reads CASSHGLFRDLGNEQFF. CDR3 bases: TGTGCCAGCAGCCATGGCCTGTTCCGGGATTTGGGCAATGAGCAGTTCTTC. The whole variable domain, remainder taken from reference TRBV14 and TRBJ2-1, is EAGVTQFPSHSVIEKGQTVTLRCDPISGHDNLYWYRRVMGKEIKFLLHFVKESKQDESGMPNNRFLAERTGGTYSTLKVQPAELEDSGVYFCASSHGLFRDLGNEQFFGPGTRLTVL.

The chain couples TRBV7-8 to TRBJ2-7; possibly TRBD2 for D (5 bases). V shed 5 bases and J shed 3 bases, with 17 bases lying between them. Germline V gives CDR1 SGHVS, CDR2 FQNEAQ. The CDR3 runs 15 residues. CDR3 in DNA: TGTGCCAGCAGCGCCCGGCGGGCCGAATACTACGAGCAGTACTTC. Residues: CASSARRAEYYEQYF.

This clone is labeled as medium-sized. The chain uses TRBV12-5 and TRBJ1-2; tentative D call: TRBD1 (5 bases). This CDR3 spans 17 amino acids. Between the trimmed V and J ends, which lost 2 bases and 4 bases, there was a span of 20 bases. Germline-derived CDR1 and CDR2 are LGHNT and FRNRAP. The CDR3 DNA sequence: TGTGCTAGTGGTTTGACCCCCCAGGGTCGATTTGGCTATGGCTACACCTTC. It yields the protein CASGLTPQGRFGYGYTF.

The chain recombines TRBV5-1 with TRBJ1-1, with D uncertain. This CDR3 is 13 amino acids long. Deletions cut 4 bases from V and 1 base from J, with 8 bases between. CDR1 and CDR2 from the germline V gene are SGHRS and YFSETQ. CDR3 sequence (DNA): TGCGCCAGCAGCGAGGAGAGGAACACTGAAGCTTTCTTT. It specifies CASSEERNTEAFF.

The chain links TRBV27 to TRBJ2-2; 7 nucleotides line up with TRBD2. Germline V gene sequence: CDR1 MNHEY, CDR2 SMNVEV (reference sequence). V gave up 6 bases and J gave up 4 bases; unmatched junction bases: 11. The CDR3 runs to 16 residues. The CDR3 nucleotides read TGTGCCAGCAGCCCAGGGAGGGAGGGAGGCACCGGGGAGCTGTTTTTT. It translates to CASSPGREGGTGELFF.

The CDR3 bases are TGTGCCAGCAGAGGACAAGTAGCAACTAATGAAAAACTGTTTTTT. Amino acids: CASRGQVATNEKLFF. The chain employs TRBV27 and TRBJ1-4; D is possibly TRBD1 (5 bases). The germline V gene has CDR1 MNHEY and CDR2 SMNVEV (reference sequence). The CDR3 extends over 15 amino acids. Trimming cost V 6 bases and J 0 bases, with 11 bases left between them.

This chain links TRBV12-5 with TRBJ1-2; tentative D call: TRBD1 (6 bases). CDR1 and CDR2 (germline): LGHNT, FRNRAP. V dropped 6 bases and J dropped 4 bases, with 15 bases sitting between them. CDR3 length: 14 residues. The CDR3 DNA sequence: TGTGCTAGTGGGTCACGACAGGCCCGCTATGGCTACACCTTC. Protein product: CASGSRQARYGYTF.

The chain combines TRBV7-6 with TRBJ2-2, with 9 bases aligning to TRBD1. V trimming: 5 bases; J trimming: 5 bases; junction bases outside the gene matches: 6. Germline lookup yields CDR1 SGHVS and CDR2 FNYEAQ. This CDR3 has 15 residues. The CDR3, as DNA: TGTGCCAGCAGCCCGGGGACAGGGAGGACCGGGGAGCTGTTTTTT. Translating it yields CASSPGTGRTGELFF.

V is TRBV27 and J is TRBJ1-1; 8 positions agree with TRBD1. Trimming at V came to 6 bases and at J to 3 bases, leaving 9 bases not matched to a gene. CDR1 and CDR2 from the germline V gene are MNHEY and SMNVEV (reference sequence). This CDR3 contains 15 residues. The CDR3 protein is CASRRRTGTHTEAFF. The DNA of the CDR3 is TGTGCCAGCAGACGAAGGACAGGGACTCACACTGAAGCTTTCTTT.

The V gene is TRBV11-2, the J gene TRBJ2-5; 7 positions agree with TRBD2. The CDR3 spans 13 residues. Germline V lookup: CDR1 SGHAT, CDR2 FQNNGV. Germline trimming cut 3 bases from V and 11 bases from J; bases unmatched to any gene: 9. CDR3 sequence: CASSFLGGERQYF. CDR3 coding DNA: TGTGCCAGCAGCTTCCTGGGGGGGGAGAGACAGTACTTC.

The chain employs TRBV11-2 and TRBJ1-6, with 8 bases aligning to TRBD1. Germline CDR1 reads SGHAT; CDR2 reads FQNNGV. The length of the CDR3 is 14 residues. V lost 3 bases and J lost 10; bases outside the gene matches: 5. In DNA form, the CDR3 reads TGTGCCAGCAGCTTTGGACAGGGCTGGTCACCCCTCCACTTT. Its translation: CASSFGQGWSPLHF.

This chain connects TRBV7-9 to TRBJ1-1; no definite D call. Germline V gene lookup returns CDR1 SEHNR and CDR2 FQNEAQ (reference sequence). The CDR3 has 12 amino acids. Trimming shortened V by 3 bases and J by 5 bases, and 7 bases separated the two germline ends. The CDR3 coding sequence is TGTGCCAGCAGCTTTGTAGGGACTGAAGCTTTCTTT. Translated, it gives CASSFVGTEAFF.

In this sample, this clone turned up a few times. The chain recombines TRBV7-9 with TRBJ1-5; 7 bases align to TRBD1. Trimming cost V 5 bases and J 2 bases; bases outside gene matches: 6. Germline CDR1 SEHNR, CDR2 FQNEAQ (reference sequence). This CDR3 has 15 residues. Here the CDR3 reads CASSPGGNGNQPQHF. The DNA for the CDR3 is TGTGCCAGCAGCCCAGGGGGTAACGGCAATCAGCCCCAGCATTTT.

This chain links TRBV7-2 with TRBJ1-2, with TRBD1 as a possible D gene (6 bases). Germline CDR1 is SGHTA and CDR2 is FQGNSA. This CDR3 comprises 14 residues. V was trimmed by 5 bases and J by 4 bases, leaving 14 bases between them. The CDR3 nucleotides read TGTGCCAGCAGCACCTACAGGGTCGCCTATGGCTACACCTTC. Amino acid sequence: CASSTYRVAYGYTF.

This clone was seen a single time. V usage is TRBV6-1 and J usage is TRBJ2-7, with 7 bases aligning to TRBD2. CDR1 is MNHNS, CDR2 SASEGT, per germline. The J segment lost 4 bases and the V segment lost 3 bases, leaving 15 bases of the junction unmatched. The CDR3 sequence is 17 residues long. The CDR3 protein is CASSEWGGASGVYEQYF. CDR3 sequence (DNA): TGTGCCAGCAGTGAGTGGGGAGGGGCGAGTGGAGTTTACGAGCAGTACTTC.